These 15 T cell receptor beta chains originate from one sample sequenced in a study of shared clonotypes between healthy human individuals. Only in-frame clones appear in the TCRdb table, and some are missing; sequencing was by immunoSEQ multiplex PCR. There are hundreds of thousands of clones in the sample; 95% to 97% occur only once, and under 0.3% lies in the top ten. CD45RO-negative CD8 cells positively selected for CCR7 made up the naive population, which excluded terminally differentiated effector memory CD45RA+ cells. Sequenced sample: naive CD8+ T cells sorted from blood. Receptors originate from a young man in good health.

J is TRBJ1-1 and V is TRBV7-9; no clear D. V was shortened by 9 bases and J by 4 bases, with 24 bases between the two germline ends. Germline V gene sequence: CDR1 SEHNR, CDR2 FQNEAQ (reference sequence). The CDR3 spans 16 residues. CDR3 DNA sequence: TGTGCCAGTAAAGAGGTGAGGGTATCGGCCCTCACTGAAGCTTTCTTT. Translation gives CASKEVRVSALTEAFF. Using reference TRBV7-9 and TRBJ1-1 for the parts outside the CDR3, the full variable domain is DTGVSQNPRHKITKRGQNVTFRCDPISEHNRLYWYRQTLGQGPEFLTYFQNEAQLEKSRLLSDRFSAERPKGSFSTLEIQRTEQGDSAMYLCASKEVRVSALTEAFFGQGTRLTVV.

V usage is TRBV4-3 and J usage is TRBJ2-7, with D possibly matching TRBD2 (6 bases). V lost 4 bases to trimming and J lost 4 bases, with 20 bases between them. The CDR3 loop spans 16 amino acids. The germline V gene encodes CDR1 LGHNA and CDR2 YSLEER. CDR3 loop: CASSPATMEGGYEQYF. The CDR3 DNA reads as TGCGCCAGCAGCCCAGCGACTATGGAGGGCGGGTACGAGCAGTACTTC.

The chain joins TRBV28 to TRBJ1-1; D unclear. V was clipped by 1 base and J by 11 bases, with 11 bases between them. The CDR3 has 12 residues. In germline, CDR1 is MDHEN, CDR2 SYDVKM. The chain's CDR3 is CASSLSPFDAFF. CDR3 bases: TGTGCCAGCAGTTTATCGCCTTTCGACGCTTTCTTT.

The chain recombines TRBV13 with TRBJ2-7; D gene ambiguous. Germline V gene sequence: CDR1 PRHDT, CDR2 FYEKMQ (reference sequence). Trimming pared 3 bases from V and 3 bases from J, leaving 9 bases between. The CDR3 covers 13 residues. The CDR3 protein is CASSLGRLYEQYF. The CDR3 nucleotides read TGTGCCAGCAGCTTGGGCAGACTCTACGAGCAGTACTTC.

The chain employs TRBV18 and TRBJ2-5; 8 positions match TRBD1. This CDR3 has 15 amino acids. The junction had 6 bases not matched to a gene; V was cut back by 1 base and J by 5 bases. Germline V gene lookup returns CDR1 KGHSH and CDR2 LQKENI. The CDR3 nucleotides read TGTGCCAGCTCACCACAAGACAGGGGCAGGGAGACCCAGTACTTC. Protein: CASSPQDRGRETQYF.

V is TRBV15 and J is TRBJ2-7; 7 bases agree with TRBD2. V lost 4 bases, J lost 3 bases, and 6 bases stayed unmatched. The V gene's germline CDR1 is LNHNV and CDR2 YYDKDF (reference sequence). This CDR3 has 14 residues. CDR3 nucleotide sequence: TGTGCCACCAGCACCGGGACTACACTCTACGAGCAGTACTTC. Translation gives CATSTGTTLYEQYF.

V gene TRBV19 combines with J gene TRBJ1-5, with D hard to call. Looked up from germline, CDR1 is LNHDA and CDR2 is SQIVND (reference sequence). Trimming left V 8 bases short and J 2 bases short, with 10 bases between. The CDR3 is 13 amino acids. The CDR3 spells CASDQWGNQPQHF. The DNA of the CDR3 is TGTGCCAGTGACCAATGGGGCAATCAGCCCCAGCATTTT.

The V gene is TRBV5-1, the J gene TRBJ2-7; D ambiguous. Germline-derived CDR1 and CDR2 are SGHRS and YFSETQ. The CDR3 runs to 16 residues. Trimming pared 0 bases from V and 0 bases from J, leaving 13 bases between. The CDR3 region has the DNA TGCGCCAGCAGCTTGGTTGGAAGGCCGAGCTCCTACGAGCAGTACTTC. It codes for CASSLVGRPSSYEQYF.

The chain carries TRBV28 and TRBJ1-5; TRBD1 aligns across 7 bases. CDR1 and CDR2 from the germline V gene are MDHEN and SYDVKM. This CDR3 contains 14 residues. The V segment lost 6 bases and the J segment 8 bases; nucleotides outside the gene matches: 10. DNA for the CDR3: TGTGCCAGCAGCGTCGCAGGGGGTCGAGAGCCCCAGCATTTT. Translation: CASSVAGGREPQHF.

The chain employs TRBV28 and TRBJ2-7; TRBD1 might be the D (5 bases). The germline V gene has CDR1 MDHEN and CDR2 SYDVKM. The CDR3 totals 13 residues. V dropped 6 bases and J dropped 2 bases, with 11 bases sitting between them. The CDR3 protein is CASSLQVTYEQYF. CDR3 bases: TGTGCCAGCAGCCTACAGGTAACCTACGAGCAGTACTTC.

This CDR3 is CASSFHMMDDQPQHF. CDR3 bases: TGTGCCAGCAGCTTTCACATGATGGACGATCAGCCCCAGCATTTT. The chain employs TRBV5-5 and TRBJ1-5; D not certain. Germline assignment: CDR1 SGHKS and CDR2 YYEKEE (reference sequence). V was clipped by 2 bases and J by 5 bases, with 14 bases between them. The CDR3 is made up of 15 amino acids. Based on the CDR3 plus reference TRBV5-5 and TRBJ1-5, the full variable domain is DAGVTQSPTHLIKTRGQQVTLRCSPISGHKSVSWYQQVLGQGPQFIFQYYEKEERGRGNFPDRFSARQFPNYSSELNVNALLLGDSALYLCASSFHMMDDQPQHFGDGTRLSIL.

The genes are TRBV29-1 and TRBJ2-3, with no clear D. Germline loops: CDR1 SQVTM, CDR2 ANQGSEA. Trimming removed 7 bases from V and 2 bases from J, with 13 bases in between. The CDR3 contains 13 residues. CDR3 DNA sequence: TGCAGCGCCCTACTGCCTTTCACAGATACGCAGTATTTT. Encoded protein: CSALLPFTDTQYF.

V gene TRBV6-5 combines with J gene TRBJ2-1, with 10 bases that match TRBD2. The CDR3 sequence is 15 residues long. V lost 5 bases and J lost 2; bases outside the gene matches: 3. From germline, CDR1 is MNHEY and CDR2 SVGAGI. The CDR3 loop is CASSNLAGAYNEQFF. CDR3 sequence (DNA): TGTGCCAGCAGTAACCTAGCGGGGGCCTACAATGAGCAGTTCTTC.

The chain is built from TRBV28 and TRBJ2-2; D tentatively fits TRBD1 or TRBD2 (5 bases each). From germline, CDR1 is MDHEN and CDR2 SYDVKM. V lost 1 base to trimming and J lost 3 bases, with 9 bases between them. CDR3 length: 15 amino acids. CDR3 amino acids: CASSLYMGDTGELFF. As DNA, the CDR3 is TGTGCCAGCAGTTTATATATGGGGGACACCGGGGAGCTGTTTTTT. The variable domain in full, completed from reference TRBV28 and TRBJ2-2, reads DVKVTQSSRYLVKRTGEKVFLECVQDMDHENMFWYRQDPGLGLRLIYFSYDVKMKEKGDIPEGYSVSREKKERFSLILESASTNQTSMYLCASSLYMGDTGELFFGEGSRLTVL.

The rearrangement uses TRBV9 and TRBJ2-1; D is unclear. V dropped 4 bases and J dropped 9 bases, with 17 bases sitting between them. Per the germline V gene, CDR1 is SGDLS and CDR2 is YYNGEE. This CDR3 is 14 amino acids long. In DNA form, the CDR3 reads TGTGCCAGCAGCAAAGGGATAGGGATGGGTGAGCAGTTCTTC. Protein sequence: CASSKGIGMGEQFF.